The subject of this entry is one T cell receptor (beta chain). These data originate in a study of T cells expressing NK-cell markers. TCRdb re-called the 5' RACE reads and shows each CDR3 protein once, DNA omitted. This sample's clone table lists fewer than 550,000 distinct CDR3 sequences. Germline-derived CDR1 and CDR2 are MNHNS and SASEGT. This CDR3 comprises 16 residues. The TCR was taken from a woman in her forties or fifties in good health. Source material: blood T cells: a sorted CD56 or NKG2C T cell subset, CD4+ or CD8+ T cells, or bulk PBMC T cells (not recorded which). The chain couples TRBV6-1 to TRBJ2-1; the TCRdb D gene call, TRBD1, has no DNA to confirm it. The CDR3 is CASTMTAPAPYNEQFF.